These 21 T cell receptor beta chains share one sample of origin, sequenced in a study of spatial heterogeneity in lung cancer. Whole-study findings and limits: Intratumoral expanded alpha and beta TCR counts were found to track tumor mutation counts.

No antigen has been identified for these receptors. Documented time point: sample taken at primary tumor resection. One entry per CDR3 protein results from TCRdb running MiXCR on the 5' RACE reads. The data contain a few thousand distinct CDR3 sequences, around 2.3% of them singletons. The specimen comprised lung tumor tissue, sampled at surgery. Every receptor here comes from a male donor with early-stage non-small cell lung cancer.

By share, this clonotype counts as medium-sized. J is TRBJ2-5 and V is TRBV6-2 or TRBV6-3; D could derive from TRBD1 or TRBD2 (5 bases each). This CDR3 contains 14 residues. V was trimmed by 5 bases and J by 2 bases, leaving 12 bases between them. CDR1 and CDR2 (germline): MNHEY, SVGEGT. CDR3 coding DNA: TGTGCCAGCAGTCCCGGGACGGAGCAAGAGACCCAGTACTTC. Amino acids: CASSPGTEQETQYF.

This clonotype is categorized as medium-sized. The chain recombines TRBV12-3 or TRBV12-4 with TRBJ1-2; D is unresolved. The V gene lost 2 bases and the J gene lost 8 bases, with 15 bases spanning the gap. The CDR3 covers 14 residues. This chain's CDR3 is CASSLSEDLGGYTF. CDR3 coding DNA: TGTGCCAGCAGTTTATCGGAAGATCTGGGGGGCTACACCTTC.

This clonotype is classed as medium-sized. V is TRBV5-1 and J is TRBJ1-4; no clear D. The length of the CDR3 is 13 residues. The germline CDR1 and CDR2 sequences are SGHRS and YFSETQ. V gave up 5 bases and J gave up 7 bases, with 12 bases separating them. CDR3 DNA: TGCGCCAGCAGGTCTCAAGGAGGTGAAAAACTGTTTTTT. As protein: CASRSQGGEKLFF.

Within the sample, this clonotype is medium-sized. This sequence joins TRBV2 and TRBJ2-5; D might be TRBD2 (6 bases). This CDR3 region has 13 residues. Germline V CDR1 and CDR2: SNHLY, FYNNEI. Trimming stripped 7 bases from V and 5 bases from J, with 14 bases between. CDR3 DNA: TGTGCCAGCAATTGGATCGGGAGCGAGACCCAGTACTTC. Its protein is CASNWIGSETQYF.

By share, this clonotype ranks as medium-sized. For the CDR3, the DNA is TGCAGTGCTCTCCGACGAGCGGATGAGCAGTTCTTC. Translation gives CSALRRADEQFF. The V gene is TRBV20-1, the J gene TRBJ2-1, with TRBD2 as a possible D gene (5 bases). Germline V CDR1 and CDR2: DFQATT, SNEGSKA (reference sequence). V shed 5 bases and J shed 8 bases, with 13 bases lying between them. The CDR3 is 12 residues long.

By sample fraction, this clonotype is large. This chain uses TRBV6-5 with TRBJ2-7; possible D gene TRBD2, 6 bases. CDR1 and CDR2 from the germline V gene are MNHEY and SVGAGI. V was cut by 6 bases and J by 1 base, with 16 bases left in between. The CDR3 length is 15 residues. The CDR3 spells CASRPRGTPSYEQYF. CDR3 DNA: TGTGCCAGCAGGCCCCGAGGGACTCCTTCCTACGAGCAGTACTTC.

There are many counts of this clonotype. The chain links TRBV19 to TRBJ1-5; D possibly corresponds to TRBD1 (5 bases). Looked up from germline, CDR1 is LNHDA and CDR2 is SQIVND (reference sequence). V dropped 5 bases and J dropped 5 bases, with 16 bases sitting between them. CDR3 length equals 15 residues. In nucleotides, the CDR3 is TGTGCCAGTAGTCGCAGTTGGGGGTGGGATCAGCCCCAGCATTTT. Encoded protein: CASSRSWGWDQPQHF.

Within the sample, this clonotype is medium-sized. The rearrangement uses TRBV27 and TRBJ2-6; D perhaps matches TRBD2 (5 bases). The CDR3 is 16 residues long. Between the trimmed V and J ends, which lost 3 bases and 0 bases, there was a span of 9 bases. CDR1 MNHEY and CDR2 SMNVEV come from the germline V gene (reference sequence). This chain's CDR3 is CASSLDGGSGANVLTF. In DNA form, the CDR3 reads TGTGCCAGCAGTTTGGACGGAGGCTCTGGGGCCAACGTCCTGACTTTC.

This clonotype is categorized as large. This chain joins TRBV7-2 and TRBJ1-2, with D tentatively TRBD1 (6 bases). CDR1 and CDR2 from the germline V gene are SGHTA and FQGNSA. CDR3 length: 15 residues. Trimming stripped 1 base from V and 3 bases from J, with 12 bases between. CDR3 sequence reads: CASSLVGSGDYGYTF. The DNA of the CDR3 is TGTGCCAGCAGCTTAGTTGGGTCAGGGGACTATGGCTACACCTTC.

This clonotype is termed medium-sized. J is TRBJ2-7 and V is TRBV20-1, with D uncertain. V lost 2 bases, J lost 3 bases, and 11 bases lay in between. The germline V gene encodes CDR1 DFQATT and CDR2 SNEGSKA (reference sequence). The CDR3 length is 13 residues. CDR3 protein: CSARSLGNYEQYF. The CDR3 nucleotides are TGCAGTGCTAGATCGCTGGGGAACTACGAGCAGTACTTC.

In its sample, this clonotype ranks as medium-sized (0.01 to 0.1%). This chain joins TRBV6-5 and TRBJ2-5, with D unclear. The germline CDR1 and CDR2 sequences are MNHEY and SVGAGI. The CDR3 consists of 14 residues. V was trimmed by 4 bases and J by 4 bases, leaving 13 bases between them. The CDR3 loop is CASSSTQGSETQYF. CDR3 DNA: TGTGCCAGCAGTTCGACTCAAGGATCAGAGACCCAGTACTTC.

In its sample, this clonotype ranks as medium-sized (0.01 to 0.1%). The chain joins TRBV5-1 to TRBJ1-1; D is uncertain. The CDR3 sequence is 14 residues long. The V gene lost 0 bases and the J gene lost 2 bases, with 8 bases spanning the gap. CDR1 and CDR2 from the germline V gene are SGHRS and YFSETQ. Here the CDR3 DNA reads TGCGCCAGCAGCTTGGGGACCCGTAACACTGAAGCTTTCTTT. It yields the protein CASSLGTRNTEAFF.

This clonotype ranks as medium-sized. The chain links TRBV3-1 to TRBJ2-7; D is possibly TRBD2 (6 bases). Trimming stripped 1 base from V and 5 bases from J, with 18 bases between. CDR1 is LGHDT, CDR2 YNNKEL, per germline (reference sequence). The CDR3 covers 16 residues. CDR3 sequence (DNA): TGTGCCAGCAGCCAAGCGGGGGTCCTAGCCGGCGACGAGCAGTACTTC. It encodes CASSQAGVLAGDEQYF.

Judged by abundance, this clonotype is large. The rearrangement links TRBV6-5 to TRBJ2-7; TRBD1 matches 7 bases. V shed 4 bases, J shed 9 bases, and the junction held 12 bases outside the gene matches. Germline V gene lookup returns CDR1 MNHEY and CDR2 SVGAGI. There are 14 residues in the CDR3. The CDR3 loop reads CASSFGTELRAQYF. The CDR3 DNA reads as TGTGCCAGCAGTTTTGGGACAGAACTACGAGCGCAGTACTTC.

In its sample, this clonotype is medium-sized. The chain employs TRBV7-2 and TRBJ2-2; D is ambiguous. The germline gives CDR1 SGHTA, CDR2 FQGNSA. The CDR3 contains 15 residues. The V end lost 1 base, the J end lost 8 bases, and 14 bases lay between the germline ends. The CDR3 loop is CASSLEGLMGGELFF. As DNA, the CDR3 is TGTGCCAGCAGCTTAGAGGGCCTCATGGGGGGGGAGCTGTTTTTT.

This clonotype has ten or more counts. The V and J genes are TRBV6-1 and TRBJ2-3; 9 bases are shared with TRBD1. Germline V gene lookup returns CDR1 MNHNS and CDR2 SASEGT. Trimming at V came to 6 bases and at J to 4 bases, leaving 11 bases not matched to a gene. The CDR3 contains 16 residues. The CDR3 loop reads CASRVYSGTGSDTQYF. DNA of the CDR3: TGTGCCAGCAGGGTATACTCCGGGACAGGGTCAGATACGCAGTATTTT.

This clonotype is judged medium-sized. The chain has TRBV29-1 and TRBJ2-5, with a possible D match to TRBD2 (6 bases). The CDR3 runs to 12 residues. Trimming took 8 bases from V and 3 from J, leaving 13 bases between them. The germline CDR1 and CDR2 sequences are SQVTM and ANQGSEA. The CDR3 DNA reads TGCAGCCTGGGGGGTTCTAAAGAGACCCAGTACTTC. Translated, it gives CSLGGSKETQYF.

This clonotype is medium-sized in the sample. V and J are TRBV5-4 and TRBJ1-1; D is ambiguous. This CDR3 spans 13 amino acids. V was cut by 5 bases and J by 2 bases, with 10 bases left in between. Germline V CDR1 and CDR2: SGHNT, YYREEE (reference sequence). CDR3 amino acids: CASRASGNTEAFF. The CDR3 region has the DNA TGTGCCAGCAGGGCTTCAGGTAACACTGAAGCTTTCTTT.

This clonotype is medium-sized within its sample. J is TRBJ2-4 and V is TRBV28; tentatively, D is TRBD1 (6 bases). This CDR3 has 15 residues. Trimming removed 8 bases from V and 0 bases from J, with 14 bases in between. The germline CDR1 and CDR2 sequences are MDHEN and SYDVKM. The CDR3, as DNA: TGTGCCAGCTTTCCGGGACAACTAGCCAAAAACATTCAGTACTTC. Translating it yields CASFPGQLAKNIQYF.

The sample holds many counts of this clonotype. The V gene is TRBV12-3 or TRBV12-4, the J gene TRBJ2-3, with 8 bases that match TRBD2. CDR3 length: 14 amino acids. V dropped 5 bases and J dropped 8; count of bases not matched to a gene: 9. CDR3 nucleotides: TGTGCCAGCAGTATACTAGCGGCCCCTGGTACGCAGTATTTT. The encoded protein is CASSILAAPGTQYF.

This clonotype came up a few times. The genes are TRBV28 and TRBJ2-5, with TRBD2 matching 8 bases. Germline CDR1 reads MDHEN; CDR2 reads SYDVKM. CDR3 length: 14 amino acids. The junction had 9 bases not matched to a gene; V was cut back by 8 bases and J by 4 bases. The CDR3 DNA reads TGTGCCAGCCGTACGGGGGGGGCCGCAGAGACCCAGTACTTC. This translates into CASRTGGAAETQYF.